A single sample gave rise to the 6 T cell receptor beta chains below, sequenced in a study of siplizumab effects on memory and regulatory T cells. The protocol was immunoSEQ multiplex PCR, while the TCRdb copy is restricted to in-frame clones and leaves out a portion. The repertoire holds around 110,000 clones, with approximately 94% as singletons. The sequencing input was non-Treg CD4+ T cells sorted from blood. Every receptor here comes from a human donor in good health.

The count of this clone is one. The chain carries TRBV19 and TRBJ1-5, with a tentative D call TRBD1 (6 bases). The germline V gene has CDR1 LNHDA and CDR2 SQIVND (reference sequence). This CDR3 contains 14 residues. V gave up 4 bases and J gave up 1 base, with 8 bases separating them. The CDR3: CASSRQVSNQPQHF. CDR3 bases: TGTGCCAGTAGTAGACAGGTGAGCAATCAGCCCCAGCATTTT.

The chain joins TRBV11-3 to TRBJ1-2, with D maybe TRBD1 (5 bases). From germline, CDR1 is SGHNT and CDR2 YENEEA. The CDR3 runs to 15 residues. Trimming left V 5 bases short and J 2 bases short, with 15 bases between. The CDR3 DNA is TGTGCCAGCAGCCGCCGACAGATGGCGAACTATGGCTACACCTTC. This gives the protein CASSRRQMANYGYTF.

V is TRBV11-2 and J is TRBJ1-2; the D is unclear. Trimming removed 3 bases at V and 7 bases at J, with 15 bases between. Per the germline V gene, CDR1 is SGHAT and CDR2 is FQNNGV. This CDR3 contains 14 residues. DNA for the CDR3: TGTGCCAGCAGCTTGGAGATTAACGCTGGTGGCTACACCTTC. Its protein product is CASSLEINAGGYTF.

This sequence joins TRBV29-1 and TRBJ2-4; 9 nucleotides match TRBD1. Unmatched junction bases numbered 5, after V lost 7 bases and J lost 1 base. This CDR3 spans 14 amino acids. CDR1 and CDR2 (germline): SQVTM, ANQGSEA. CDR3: CSAGQGHAKNIQYF. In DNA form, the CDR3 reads TGCAGCGCCGGACAGGGGCACGCCAAAAACATTCAGTACTTC.

CDR3: CASSKLTSGRSRDTQYF. The CDR3 DNA reads TGTGCCAGCAGTAAATTGACTAGCGGGAGGAGTCGAGATACGCAGTATTTT. This chain joins TRBV28 and TRBJ2-3; TRBD2 agrees at 13 bases. V lost 5 bases, J lost 5 bases, and 10 bases stayed unmatched. The CDR3 contains 17 residues. Germline V gene lookup returns CDR1 MDHEN and CDR2 SYDVKM.

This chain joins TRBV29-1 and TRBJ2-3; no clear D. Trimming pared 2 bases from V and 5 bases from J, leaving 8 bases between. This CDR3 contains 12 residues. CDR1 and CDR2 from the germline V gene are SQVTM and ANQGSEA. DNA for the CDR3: TGCAGCGTTGAAACCCAAGGAGATACGCAGTATTTT. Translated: CSVETQGDTQYF.